Below, 6 T cell receptor beta chains from the same sample are listed, as sequenced in a study of blood T cell repertoires in COVID-19. The protocol was immunoSEQ multiplex PCR, while the TCRdb copy is restricted to in-frame clones and leaves out a portion. The sample shows about 39,000 clones, more than 80% of them seen only once. The source material was peripheral blood. All receptors derive from a middle-aged man with active or convalescent COVID-19.

This chain connects TRBV3-1 (or the pseudogene TRBV3-2) to TRBJ2-3, with 8 bases identical to TRBD1. Losses at the gene ends were 4 bases for V and 4 bases for J; bases not matched to a gene: 4. Germline CDR1 reads LGHDT; CDR2 reads YNNKEL (reference sequence). This CDR3 spans 14 amino acids. This CDR3 is CASSPRGRPDTQYF. The CDR3 bases are TGTGCCAGCAGCCCCAGGGGGCGGCCAGATACGCAGTATTTT.

The chain uses TRBV15 and TRBJ2-3; TRBD2 is a possible D gene (7 bases). CDR1 LNHNV and CDR2 YYDKDF come from the germline V gene (reference sequence). The CDR3 consists of 17 residues. With 0 bases removed from V and 1 base from J, the gap between germline ends came to 14 bases. CDR3 in amino acids: CATSRDRGGRGTDTQYF. The CDR3 bases are TGTGCCACCAGCAGAGATCGAGGGGGGAGGGGCACAGATACGCAGTATTTT.

The gene calls are TRBV5-1 and TRBJ2-3, with D possibly TRBD2 on 6 matching bases. The germline V and J ends were trimmed by 5 bases and 6 bases, with 13 bases remaining between them. The CDR3 spans 13 residues. Germline-derived CDR1 and CDR2 are SGHRS and YFSETQ. CDR3 loop: CASRPDGGDTQYF. As DNA, the CDR3 is TGCGCCAGCAGGCCCGATGGGGGGGATACGCAGTATTTT.

V gene TRBV10-3 combines with J gene TRBJ1-1; TRBD1 aligns across 8 bases. Germline trimming cut 6 bases from V and 6 bases from J; bases unmatched to any gene: 0. The CDR3 sequence is 11 residues long. Germline V gene data show CDR1 as ENHRY and CDR2 as SYGVKD. The CDR3 loop reads CAIRGQAEAFF. The CDR3 coding sequence is TGTGCCATCAGGGGACAGGCTGAAGCTTTCTTT.

The chain is built from TRBV24-1 and TRBJ1-1, with a tentative D call TRBD1 (6 bases). The CDR3 runs 15 residues. V was cut by 5 bases and J by 0 bases, with 12 bases left in between. Germline lookup yields CDR1 KGHDR and CDR2 SFDVKD. The CDR3 loop is CATSASDRLNTEAFF. CDR3 nucleotide sequence: TGTGCCACCAGTGCCTCAGACAGGTTGAACACTGAAGCTTTCTTT.

V gene TRBV5-1 combines with J gene TRBJ1-1; no firm D call. Germline values: CDR1 SGHRS, CDR2 YFSETQ. Trimming stripped 6 bases from V and 0 bases from J, with 9 bases between. This CDR3 has 13 residues. CDR3 region: CASMRGMNTEAFF. The CDR3 coding sequence is TGCGCCAGCATGCGGGGAATGAACACTGAAGCTTTCTTT.